The 25 T cell receptor beta chains reported below all come from one sample, sequenced in a study of naive and memory T cell subsets. Ligated cDNA underwent four rounds of PCR with nested alpha and beta constant region primers and SP2. MiXCR was run by TCRdb on the UMI-ligation and nested PCR reads, yielding one entry per CDR3 protein. Of about 14,000 distinct CDR3 sequences in the sample, 4% to 6.5% were seen once. Treatment indicated: skin biopsy from PPD injection site in Mantoux-positive individual. A UMI-containing oligonucleotide was joined by 3' ligation to the TCR cDNA template. This sample comprised skin, obtained from a tuberculin skin test site. Every receptor here comes from an adult in good health.

This rearrangement joins TRBV3-1 to TRBJ2-2; possibly TRBD2 for D (7 bases). The germline V gene has CDR1 LGHDT and CDR2 YNNKEL (reference sequence). Trimming left V 1 base short and J 2 bases short, with 11 bases between. This CDR3 is 16 amino acids long. The CDR3 DNA sequence: TGTGCCAGCAGCCAAGGGGGGGGCCCCAACACCGGGGAGCTGTTTTTT. The encoded protein is CASSQGGGPNTGELFF. The variable domain in full, completed from reference TRBV3-1 and TRBJ2-2, reads DTAVSQTPKYLVTQMGNDKSIKCEQNLGHDTMYWYKQDSKKFLKIMFSYNNKELIINETVPNRFSPKSPDKAHLNLHINSLELGDSAVYFCASSQGGGPNTGELFFGEGSRLTVL.

This clonotype was detected only a few times. A read error may explain this, as a much larger clone is one base away. V and J are TRBV28 and TRBJ2-7; D gene uncertain. This CDR3 comprises 12 residues. Germline loops: CDR1 MDHEN, CDR2 SYDVKM. Deletions cut 8 bases from V and 0 bases from J, with 8 bases between. The CDR3 sequence is CASARRSYEQYF. CDR3 in DNA: TGTGCCAGCGCTCGGCGCTCCTACGAGCAGTACTTC. Full variable domain (rest looked up from reference TRBV28 and TRBJ2-7): DVKVTQSSRYLVKRTGEKVFLECVQDMDHENMFWYRQDPGLGLRLIYFSYDVKMKEKGDIPEGYSVSREKKERFSLILESASTNQTSMYLCASARRSYEQYFGPGTRLTVT.

Ten or more counts support this clonotype. The rearrangement joins TRBV7-2 to TRBJ2-3; D is ambiguous. Germline CDR1 and CDR2: SGHTA and FQGNSA. V was cut by 1 base and J by 3 bases, with 14 bases left in between. This CDR3 has 16 residues. The CDR3 loop reads CASSLGVFRSTDTQYF. CDR3 DNA: TGTGCCAGCAGCTTAGGAGTTTTCAGATCTACAGATACGCAGTATTTT.

By sample fraction, this clonotype is medium-sized. The chain carries TRBV6-5 and TRBJ1-2; 8 bases match TRBD1. Per germline, CDR1 MNHEY and CDR2 SVGAGI. CDR3 length: 14 residues. The ends lost 2 bases at V and 6 bases at J; junction bases unmatched: 5. CDR3 sequence reads: CASSYLTGVDGYTF. The DNA for the CDR3 is TGTGCCAGCAGTTACCTGACAGGGGTCGATGGCTACACCTTC.

This clonotype was recorded at least ten times. The chain is built from TRBV20-1 and TRBJ2-4, with a possible D match to TRBD2 (7 bases). The CDR3 has 12 residues. The V end lost 0 bases, the J end lost 16 bases, and 16 bases lay between the germline ends. Germline V lookup: CDR1 DFQATT, CDR2 SNEGSKA (reference sequence). This CDR3 is CSARDLVGGGYF. The CDR3 DNA is TGCAGTGCTAGAGACCTAGTAGGGGGGGGATACTTC.

This clonotype was counted at least ten times. This chain joins TRBV25-1 and TRBJ2-5; D is possibly TRBD1 (5 bases). This CDR3 region has 14 residues. The V gene lost 3 bases and the J gene lost 1 base, with 9 bases spanning the gap. Germline CDR1 is MGHDK and CDR2 is SYGVNS. CDR3 bases: TGTGCCAGCAGTGAGCAGGGTTCCCAAGAGACCCAGTACTTC. Protein: CASSEQGSQETQYF.

The rearrangement links TRBV27 to TRBJ1-1, with D possibly being TRBD1 (6 bases). CDR3 length: 15 residues. Per germline, CDR1 MNHEY and CDR2 SMNVEV (reference sequence). Between the trimmed V and J ends, which lost 4 bases and 10 bases, there was a span of 22 bases. CDR3 amino acids: CASSSRDTSFLTAFF. The CDR3 bases are TGTGCCAGCAGTTCCCGGGACACCTCTTTTCTGACAGCTTTCTTT.

This clonotype turned up a few times. The rearrangement links TRBV18 to TRBJ2-6; TRBD1 is a possible D gene (5 bases). The CDR3 totals 17 residues. Trimming took off 1 base at V and 0 bases at J, with 10 bases between the two ends. Germline V gene data show CDR1 as KGHSH and CDR2 as LQKENI. CDR3 nucleotide sequence: TGTGCCAGCTCACCACGGCAGGGCCGCTCTGGGGCCAACGTCCTGACTTTC. It specifies CASSPRQGRSGANVLTF. The full variable domain, rest sourced from reference TRBV18 and TRBJ2-6, is NAGVMQNPRHLVRRRGQEARLRCSPMKGHSHVYWYRQLPEEGLKFMVYLQKENIIDESGMPKERFSAEFPKEGPSILRIQQVVRGDSAAYFCASSPRQGRSGANVLTFGAGSRLTVL.

This clonotype was observed a handful of times. The chain links TRBV30 to TRBJ2-6, with D uncertain. CDR3 length: 13 amino acids. The V end was cut by 0 bases, the J end by 2 bases, with 2 bases between. Germline CDR1 GTSNPN, CDR2 SVGIG (reference sequence). The CDR3 sequence is CAWSVTGANVLTF. CDR3 bases: TGTGCCTGGAGTGTAACTGGGGCCAACGTCCTGACTTTC.

This clonotype is classed as medium-sized. The V gene is TRBV11-3, the J gene TRBJ2-3; 9 nucleotides align to TRBD1. V lost 1 base and J lost 0; bases outside the gene matches: 2. The CDR3 covers 16 residues. Germline CDR1 reads SGHNT; CDR2 reads YENEEA. CDR3 residues: CASSLGDRVSTDTQYF. The DNA for the CDR3 is TGTGCCAGCAGCTTAGGGGACAGGGTGAGCACAGATACGCAGTATTTT.

This clonotype was detected ten times or more. This chain's CDR3 is CAWSGRGGAAEQYF. The CDR3 coding sequence is TGTGCCTGGAGTGGAAGGGGGGGGGCCGCCGAGCAGTACTTC. The chain carries TRBV30 and TRBJ2-7; D may be TRBD2 (7 bases). Trimming stripped 1 base from V and 6 bases from J, with 16 bases between. From germline, CDR1 is GTSNPN and CDR2 SVGIG (reference sequence). This CDR3 has 14 amino acids.

By sample share, this clonotype is medium-sized. The chain links TRBV9 to TRBJ2-7, with no clear D. The germline V gene encodes CDR1 SGDLS and CDR2 YYNGEE. Trimming took off 0 bases at V and 2 bases at J, with 6 bases between the two ends. The CDR3 runs 13 residues. The CDR3 protein is CASSVDGTYEQYF. In DNA form, the CDR3 reads TGTGCCAGCAGCGTAGACGGCACCTACGAGCAGTACTTC.

This clonotype was recorded at least ten times. The chain joins TRBV7-2 to TRBJ1-1, with 7 bases aligning to TRBD1. The trim removed 5 bases at V and 3 bases at J, leaving 6 bases unmatched. This CDR3 contains 14 residues. Per the germline V gene, CDR1 is SGHTA and CDR2 is FQGNSA. Here the CDR3 reads CASSPRGSHTEAFF. The CDR3, as DNA: TGTGCCAGCAGCCCCAGGGGGTCGCACACTGAAGCTTTCTTT. The whole variable domain, filled in from reference TRBV7-2 and TRBJ1-1, reads GAGVSQSPSNKVTEKGKDVELRCDPISGHTALYWYRQSLGQGLEFLIYFQGNSAPDKSGLPSDRFSAERTGGSVSTLTIQRTQQEDSAVYLCASSPRGSHTEAFFGQGTRLTVV.

This clonotype has at least ten counts. The V gene is TRBV20-1, the J gene TRBJ2-3; D is tentatively TRBD1 or TRBD2 (6 bases each). This CDR3 is built from 15 residues. The V gene's germline CDR1 is DFQATT and CDR2 SNEGSKA (reference sequence). V was pared by 0 bases and J by 5 bases, with 15 bases between. The CDR3, as DNA: TGCAGTGCTAGAGATACCGGGGGCAGCGGAGATACGCAGTATTTT. It translates to CSARDTGGSGDTQYF.

This clonotype was counted many times. The chain has TRBV2 and TRBJ1-1; D may be TRBD1 (6 bases). This CDR3 has 13 residues. CDR1 and CDR2 (germline): SNHLY, FYNNEI. V lost 7 bases, J lost 0 bases, and 9 bases lay in between. The CDR3 protein is CASTGQLNTEAFF. The CDR3 DNA reads as TGTGCCAGCACAGGACAGTTGAACACTGAAGCTTTCTTT.

The genes are TRBV12-3 or TRBV12-4 and TRBJ1-5; D not certain. This CDR3 is 15 amino acids long. The ends were cut back, 2 bases at V and 5 bases at J, with 13 bases in the middle. The CDR3 region is CASSLPPTLYQPQHF. The CDR3 DNA sequence: TGTGCCAGCAGTTTACCCCCGACACTGTATCAGCCCCAGCATTTT.

A few counts support this clonotype. The CDR3 nucleotides read TGTGCCAGCAGTCGACGGGACAGGGGGACAGATACGCAGTATTTT. This translates into CASSRRDRGTDTQYF. The rearrangement uses TRBV12-3 or TRBV12-4 and TRBJ2-3; 11 bases fit TRBD1. Trimming at V came to 5 bases and at J to 3 bases, leaving 4 bases not matched to a gene. The CDR3 totals 15 residues.

This clonotype was recorded at least ten times. The V and J genes are TRBV9 and TRBJ1-1, with D perhaps TRBD1 (6 bases). This CDR3 region has 15 residues. CDR1 is SGDLS, CDR2 YYNGEE, per germline. The V and J ends lost 4 bases and 5 bases respectively, with 18 bases between them. CDR3 region: CASSPQGVGLTEAFF. The DNA for the CDR3 is TGTGCCAGCAGCCCACAGGGAGTAGGGCTTACTGAAGCTTTCTTT.

This clonotype was detected many times. The chain couples TRBV20-1 to TRBJ1-1; 8 positions agree with TRBD1. J gave up 4 bases and V 6 bases, and 7 bases lay outside the gene matches. Looked up from germline, CDR1 is DFQATT and CDR2 is SNEGSKA (reference sequence). The CDR3 runs to 13 residues. CDR3 amino acids: CSARKQGVTEAFF. CDR3 DNA sequence: TGCAGTGCCCGTAAACAGGGGGTCACTGAAGCTTTCTTT.

This clonotype is medium-sized (0.01 to 0.1%) in the sample. The V call is TRBV7-2, the J call TRBJ1-6, with 7 positions matching TRBD1. CDR1 and CDR2 from the germline V gene are SGHTA and FQGNSA. V was pared by 5 bases and J by 10 bases, with 8 bases of the junction left unmatched. This CDR3 has 14 amino acids. For the CDR3, the DNA is TGTGCCAGCAGCCCCTCCGGGACAGCCTCACCCCTCCACTTT. Translation: CASSPSGTASPLHF.

This clonotype was recorded many times. V and J are TRBV4-1 and TRBJ1-1; a possible D gene is TRBD1 (5 bases). This CDR3 spans 13 amino acids. CDR1 MGHRA and CDR2 YSYEKL come from the germline V gene. The germline V and J ends were trimmed by 3 bases and 1 base, with 6 bases remaining between them. The CDR3 nucleotides are TGCGCCAGCAGCCATGGGGGGAACACTGAAGCTTTCTTT. Protein: CASSHGGNTEAFF.

This clonotype appeared many times. V is TRBV6-2 or TRBV6-3 and J is TRBJ2-7; D is possibly TRBD2 (6 bases). In germline, CDR1 is MNHEY, CDR2 SVGEGT. The V and J ends lost 5 bases and 2 bases respectively, with 16 bases between them. The CDR3 has 15 residues. This CDR3 reads CASSTRDFAAYEQYF. The CDR3 coding sequence is TGTGCCAGCAGTACGAGGGACTTCGCCGCCTACGAGCAGTACTTC.

The rearrangement joins TRBV5-8 to TRBJ1-1, with a possible D match to TRBD1 (5 bases). The length of the CDR3 is 14 residues. Trimming left V 2 bases short and J 5 bases short, with 13 bases between. Germline V CDR1 and CDR2: SGHTS, YDEGEE. CDR3 sequence: CASSFQGGGTEAFF. CDR3 DNA: TGTGCCAGCAGCTTTCAGGGTGGGGGAACTGAAGCTTTCTTT.

Many counts were recorded for this clonotype. The chain links TRBV4-3 to TRBJ1-4; 7 bases are shared with TRBD1. The length of the CDR3 is 15 residues. Looked up from germline, CDR1 is LGHNA and CDR2 is YSLEER. The V segment lost 4 bases and the J segment 4 bases; nucleotides outside the gene matches: 6. The CDR3 nucleotides are TGCGCCAGCAGCCCCCGGGACAGAAGTAATGAAAAACTGTTTTTT. Translating it yields CASSPRDRSNEKLFF.

This clonotype was observed a handful of times. A much larger clone is a single base away; this may be a read error. The genes are TRBV19 and TRBJ2-2; either TRBD1 or TRBD2 may fit D (5 bases each). CDR1 is LNHDA and CDR2 is SQIVND in the germline V gene (reference sequence). CDR3 size: 16 residues. Here the CDR3 DNA reads TGTGCCAGTACTCCTAGGGGCGGCGCGAACACCGGGGAGCCGTTTTTT. Amino acid sequence: CASTPRGGANTGEPFF.